This T cell receptor (beta chain) was retrieved from a study of blood T cell repertoires in COVID-19. This CDR3 contains 19 residues. CDR1 and CDR2 from the germline V gene are SGHAT and FQNNGV. V trimming: 3 bases; J trimming: 10 bases; junction bases outside the gene matches: 22. Authors' methods: Scientists estimated how many nucleated cells there were by amplifying reference gene primers. Clones were read by immunoSEQ multiplex PCR, and TCRdb kept only the in-frame ones, dropping some. V and J calls and clone size are copied from that table; D and trimming were computed from the DNA. The sample includes about 140,000 clones, around 80% of them seen just once. This clone came up a few times.

The sequenced sample consisted of peripheral blood. This chain connects TRBV11-2 to TRBJ2-1; TRBD2 agrees at 9 bases. The receptor's source is a man aged 70 or older who had recovered from COVID-19. The CDR3 DNA reads TGTGCCAGCAGCTTTGCCTTCCAGTTTTTGGCTAGCGGGACCCGGGAGCAGTTCTTC. Amino acid sequence: CASSFAFQFLASGTREQFF.